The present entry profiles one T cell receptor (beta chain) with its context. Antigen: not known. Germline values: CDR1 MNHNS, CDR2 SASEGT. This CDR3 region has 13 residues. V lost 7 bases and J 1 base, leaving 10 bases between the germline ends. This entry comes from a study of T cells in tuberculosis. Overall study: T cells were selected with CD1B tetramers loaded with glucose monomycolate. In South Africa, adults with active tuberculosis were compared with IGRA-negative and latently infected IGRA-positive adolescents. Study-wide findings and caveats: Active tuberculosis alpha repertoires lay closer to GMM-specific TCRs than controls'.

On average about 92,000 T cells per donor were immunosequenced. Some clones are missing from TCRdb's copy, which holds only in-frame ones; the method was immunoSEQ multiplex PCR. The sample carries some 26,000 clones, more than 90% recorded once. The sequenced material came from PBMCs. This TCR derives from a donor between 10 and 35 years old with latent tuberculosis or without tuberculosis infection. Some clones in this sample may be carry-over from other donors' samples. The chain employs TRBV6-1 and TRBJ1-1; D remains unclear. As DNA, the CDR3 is TGTGCCAGCACCTTGCCGCGGAACACTGAAGCTTTCTTT. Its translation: CASTLPRNTEAFF.